This T cell receptor beta chain was recovered during a study of T cells in Graves' hyperthyroidism and ophthalmopathy. Study details: Before any treatment, at initial diagnosis, peripheral blood was collected.

This clonotype was observed a handful of times. Its target is not known. General study findings and limits: Most thyroid-expanded clonotypes above 0.001 were also found in blood.

Patients showing uncontrolled infection, other autoimmune disease, pregnancy or lactation were ineligible. The germline V gene encodes CDR1 LNHDA and CDR2 SQIVND (reference sequence). The CDR3 totals 15 residues. The V and J ends lost 5 bases and 0 bases respectively, with 8 bases between them. From RNA transcripts, TCR beta CDR3 regions were amplified. The HTBI set primed first-round TCR CDR3 RT-PCR. MiXCR, run by TCRdb on the multiplex PCR reads, gives a single entry per CDR3 protein. Of around 350,000 distinct CDR3 sequences in the sample, under 15% were seen once. Sequences were obtained from blood. The chain has TRBV19 and TRBJ2-6; D unclear. This TCR came from a woman aged 18-29 years with Graves' hyperthyroidism. In DNA, the CDR3 is TGTGCCAGTAGTCCCAGTAGCTCTGGGGCCAACGTCCTGACTTTC. Translating it yields CASSPSSSGANVLTF.